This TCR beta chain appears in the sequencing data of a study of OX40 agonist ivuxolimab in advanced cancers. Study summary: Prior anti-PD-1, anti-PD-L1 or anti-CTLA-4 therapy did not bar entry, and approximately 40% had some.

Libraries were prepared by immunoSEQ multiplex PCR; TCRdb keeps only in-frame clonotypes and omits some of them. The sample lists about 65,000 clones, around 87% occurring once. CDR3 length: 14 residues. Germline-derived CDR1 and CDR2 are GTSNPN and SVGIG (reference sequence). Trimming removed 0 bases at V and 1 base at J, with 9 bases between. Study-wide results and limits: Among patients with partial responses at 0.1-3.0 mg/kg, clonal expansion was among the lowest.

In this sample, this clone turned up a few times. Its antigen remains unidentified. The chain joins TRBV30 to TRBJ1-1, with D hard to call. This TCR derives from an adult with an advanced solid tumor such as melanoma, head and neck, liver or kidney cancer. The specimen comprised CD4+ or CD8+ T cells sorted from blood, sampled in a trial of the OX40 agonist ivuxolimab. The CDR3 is CAWSVMRGNTEAFF. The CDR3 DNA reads TGTGCCTGGAGTGTTATGCGCGGGAACACTGAAGCTTTCTTT.